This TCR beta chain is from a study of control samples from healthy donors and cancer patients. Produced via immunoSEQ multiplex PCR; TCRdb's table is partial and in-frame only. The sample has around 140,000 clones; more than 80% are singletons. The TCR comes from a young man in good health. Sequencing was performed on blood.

The CDR3 is CASSFVVQPQHF. The CDR3 DNA reads as TGTGCCAGCAGTTTTGTGGTTCAGCCCCAGCATTTT. The gene calls are TRBV12-3 or TRBV12-4 and TRBJ1-5; D remains ambiguous. V was shortened by 3 bases and J by 6 bases, with 6 bases between the two germline ends. The CDR3 has 12 residues.